The 3 T cell receptor beta chains below were found in one sample sequenced in a study of cytomegalovirus exposure and HLA in healthy donors (dated by TCRdb to about 2017). Library creation used the immunoSEQ multiplex PCR assay. TCRdb holds this immuneACCESS table with in-frame rearrangements only. Some clones are missing; in checked studies, unresolved V genes explain under half, and the rest has no known cause. The sample table contains around 65,000 clones; only one count was recorded for roughly 92% of them. Clones ranked in the top ten supply approximately 5% of the sample. The sequenced sample was PBMCs. The receptors derive from a man between 18 and 35 years old in good health and CMV-seropositive.

The chain recombines TRBV28 with TRBJ2-5, with a possible D match to TRBD2 (6 bases). V was shortened by 5 bases and J by 6 bases, with 19 bases between the two germline ends. From germline, CDR1 is MDHEN and CDR2 SYDVKM. This CDR3 is 15 amino acids long. The CDR3 DNA reads as TGTGCCAGCAGTACCGTTGGAGGGGCACAAAAGACCCAGTACTTC. As protein: CASSTVGGAQKTQYF.

The chain links TRBV6-5 to TRBJ1-2; 10 bases agree with TRBD1. Germline V gene sequence: CDR1 MNHEY, CDR2 SVGAGI. The CDR3 has 13 residues. V shed 10 bases and J 6 bases; nucleotides not matched to a gene: 8. The CDR3 DNA is TGTGCCATCAGACAGGGGGCTGGTGATGGCTACACCTTC. Translation gives CAIRQGAGDGYTF.

This clone came up once. The chain links TRBV10-3 to TRBJ2-7; TRBD1 agrees at 8 bases. Germline V gene lookup returns CDR1 ENHRY and CDR2 SYGVKD. V trimming: 5 bases; J trimming: 3 bases; junction bases outside the gene matches: 12. The CDR3 is made up of 16 amino acids. The CDR3: CAISPQEVGTGYEQYF. The CDR3 DNA follows: TGTGCCATCAGTCCTCAGGAGGTTGGGACAGGCTACGAGCAGTACTTC.